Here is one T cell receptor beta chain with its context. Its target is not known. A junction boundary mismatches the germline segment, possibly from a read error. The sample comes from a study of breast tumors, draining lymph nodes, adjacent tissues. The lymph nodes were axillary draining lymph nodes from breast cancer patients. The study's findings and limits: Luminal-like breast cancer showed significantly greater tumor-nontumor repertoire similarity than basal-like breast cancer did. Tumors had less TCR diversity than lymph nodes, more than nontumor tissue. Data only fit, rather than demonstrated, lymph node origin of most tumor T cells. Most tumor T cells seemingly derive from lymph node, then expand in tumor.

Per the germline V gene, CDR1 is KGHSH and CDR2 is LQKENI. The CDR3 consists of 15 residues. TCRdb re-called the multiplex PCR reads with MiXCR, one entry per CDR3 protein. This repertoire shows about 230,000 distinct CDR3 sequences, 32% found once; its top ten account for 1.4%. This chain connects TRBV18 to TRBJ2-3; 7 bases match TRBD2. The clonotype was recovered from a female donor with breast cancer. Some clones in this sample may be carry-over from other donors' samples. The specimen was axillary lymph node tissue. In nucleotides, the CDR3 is TGTGCCAGCTCACCAGGACTAGGTAGCACAGATACGCGGTATTTT. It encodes CASSPGLGSTDTRYF.